This T cell receptor beta chain is drawn from a study of T-cell reconstitution after alpha-beta-depleted transplantation in children. Overall study results and limits: Reported findings indicate that, about two months after transplant, alpha-beta T cells came from several hundred expanded clones, which were derived from non-depleted graft cells.

CDR3 size: 12 residues. V lost 6 bases and J 6 bases, leaving 9 bases between the germline ends. Looked up from germline, CDR1 is SEHNR and CDR2 is FQNEAQ (reference sequence). This clonotype was detected a few times. The antigen is not known. For TCRbeta, the library was prepared with unique molecular identifiers. TCRdb recomputed calls from the PCR reads with MiXCR, one row per CDR3 protein. This sample has 300,000 to 400,000 distinct CDR3 sequences, with about a sixth found just once. This TCR was sampled from a male patient aged 2 to 9 who had a stem cell transplant for acute lymphoblastic leukemia, so the T cells may come from the graft donor. The material sequenced was PBMCs, mostly from graft donor cells, taken 360 days after TCRalphabeta/CD19-depleted stem cell transplant. This chain joins TRBV7-9 and TRBJ2-1; D is undetermined. For the CDR3, the DNA is TGTGCCAGCAGGCAAATGACCAATGAGCAGTTCTTC. Protein product: CASRQMTNEQFF.